The 17 T cell receptor beta chains reported below all come from one sample, sequenced in a study of T cells after posttransplantation cyclophosphamide. Sequencing was performed with immunoSEQ multiplex PCR; in TCRdb, only in-frame clones are kept and a portion is missing. The sample records tens of thousands of clones, almost 75% being singletons. Sequencing was performed on memory CD4+ T cells sorted from PBMCs. The origin of the receptors is a woman aged 60 to 75 in good health, CMV-negative, and a related stem cell transplant donor.

This clone is judged medium-sized. The rearrangement joins TRBV14 to TRBJ2-1; no clear D. Germline V gives CDR1 SGHDN, CDR2 FVKESK. The CDR3 length is 11 residues. The V and J ends lost 4 bases and 4 bases respectively, with 2 bases between them. DNA for the CDR3: TGTGCCAGCAGCCTATACAATGAGCAGTTCTTC. Encoded protein: CASSLYNEQFF.

The V and J genes are TRBV9 and TRBJ2-5; 9 nucleotides match TRBD1. The junction had 3 bases not matched to a gene; V was cut back by 7 bases and J by 2 bases. CDR1 and CDR2 (germline): SGDLS, YYNGEE. This CDR3 contains 13 residues. CDR3 amino acids: CASGGTGQETQYF. The CDR3 DNA reads as TGTGCCAGCGGGGGGACAGGGCAAGAGACCCAGTACTTC.

The chain has TRBV7-3 and TRBJ1-5, with 11 positions matching TRBD1. The V gene end was trimmed by 2 bases and the J gene end by 2 bases; junction bases not matched to a gene: 8. Per the germline V gene, CDR1 is SGHTA and CDR2 is FQGTGA. The CDR3 is made up of 18 amino acids. CDR3 DNA sequence: TGTGCCAGCAGCTTACTCTTCCGGGGACAGGGGGGCAATCAGCCCCAGCATTTT. It is translated as CASSLLFRGQGGNQPQHF.

The rearrangement links TRBV5-1 to TRBJ2-3; D is undetermined. Germline loops: CDR1 SGHRS, CDR2 YFSETQ. V was cut by 2 bases and J by 6 bases, with 4 bases left in between. CDR3 size: 11 residues. CDR3 residues: CASSLSDTQYF. The CDR3, as DNA: TGCGCCAGCAGCTTATCGGATACGCAGTATTTT.

The chain has TRBV4-3 and TRBJ2-7, with D possibly being TRBD2 (5 bases). The CDR3 totals 14 residues. Germline V gives CDR1 LGHNA, CDR2 YSLEER. The V and J ends lost 0 bases and 8 bases respectively, with 14 bases between them. CDR3 sequence (DNA): TGCGCCAGCAGCCAAGATTCGGGGTCTACGAAGCAGTACTTC. Protein sequence: CASSQDSGSTKQYF.

The chain recombines TRBV5-8 with TRBJ1-4; 7 positions agree with TRBD1. The ends lost 3 bases at V and 0 bases at J; junction bases unmatched: 5. Germline V gene sequence: CDR1 SGHTS, CDR2 YDEGEE. The CDR3 has 16 amino acids. CDR3 amino acids: CASSYGTVATNEKLFF. The CDR3 DNA follows: TGTGCCAGCAGCTACGGGACAGTTGCAACTAATGAAAAACTGTTTTTT.

This clone occurred a few times. This rearrangement joins TRBV21-1 to TRBJ2-7; the DNA was not compared with TRBD1, the D call given in the table. TRBV21-1 is a pseudogene segment. This CDR3 region has 16 residues. The DNA for the CDR3 is TGTGCCAGCAGCAAAATTTGGAAGAACAGGATCTACGAGCAGTACTTC. Protein product: CASSKIWKNRIYEQYF.

The J gene is TRBJ2-3, the V gene TRBV14, with 8 bases identical to TRBD2. The V gene's germline CDR1 is SGHDN and CDR2 FVKESK. After removal of 5 bases from V and 5 bases from J, the junction contained 15 bases not matched to a gene. The CDR3 is made up of 17 amino acids. Written as DNA, the CDR3 is TGTGCCAGCAGCGTTCTCCTTAGCGGGGAGGTCGGAGATACGCAGTATTTT. Protein: CASSVLLSGEVGDTQYF. The full variable domain, with the rest looked up from reference TRBV14 and TRBJ2-3, is EAGVTQFPSHSVIEKGQTVTLRCDPISGHDNLYWYRRVMGKEIKFLLHFVKESKQDESGMPNNRFLAERTGGTYSTLKVQPAELEDSGVYFCASSVLLSGEVGDTQYFGPGTRLTVL.

This chain links TRBV7-8 with TRBJ2-7; perhaps TRBD2 as D (5 bases). The V end lost 6 bases, the J end lost 6 bases, and 15 bases lay between the germline ends. Germline CDR1 reads SGHVS; CDR2 reads FQNEAQ. The CDR3 runs 13 residues. This chain's CDR3 is CASRPSSGGEQYF. The CDR3 nucleotides are TGTGCCAGCAGACCTTCCTCAGGAGGCGAGCAGTACTTC.

This chain joins TRBV27 and TRBJ1-3; D gene ambiguous. Trimming shortened V by 1 base and J by 3 bases, and 7 bases separated the two germline ends. This CDR3 has 14 amino acids. From germline, CDR1 is MNHEY and CDR2 SMNVEV (reference sequence). CDR3 in amino acids: CASSLYGVGNTIYF. CDR3 DNA sequence: TGTGCCAGCAGTTTATACGGGGTTGGAAACACCATATATTTT.

The V call is TRBV2, the J call TRBJ1-1; 8 bases are a match to TRBD1. Germline V gives CDR1 SNHLY, CDR2 FYNNEI. J gave up 6 bases and V 5 bases, and 8 bases lay outside the gene matches. The CDR3 contains 14 residues. DNA for the CDR3: TGTGCCAGCAGTTGGACAGGGAGAATGGCTGAAGCTTTCTTT. This sequence encodes CASSWTGRMAEAFF.

J is TRBJ2-5 and V is TRBV9; 7 nucleotides agree with TRBD2. CDR1 is SGDLS and CDR2 is YYNGEE in the germline V gene. The CDR3 totals 13 residues. V dropped 0 bases and J dropped 5; count of bases not matched to a gene: 1. The DNA of the CDR3 is TGTGCCAGCAGCGTAGGGCGGGAGGAGACCCAGTACTTC. Translation gives CASSVGREETQYF.

The chain uses TRBV5-4 and TRBJ1-2, with D perhaps matching TRBD1 (6 bases). The CDR3 spans 13 residues. V lost 4 bases to trimming and J lost 1 base, with 8 bases between them. Germline lookup yields CDR1 SGHNT and CDR2 YYREEE (reference sequence). The chain's CDR3 is CASSRGGNYGYTF. For the CDR3, the DNA is TGTGCCAGCAGCCGAGGGGGTAACTATGGCTACACCTTC.

The rearrangement uses TRBV5-1 and TRBJ2-1; 9 nucleotides agree with TRBD1. V lost 4 bases, J lost 5 bases, and 13 bases stayed unmatched. This CDR3 comprises 17 residues. CDR1 and CDR2 from the germline V gene are SGHRS and YFSETQ. CDR3 sequence: CASSSGWGQGRHNEQFF. In DNA form, the CDR3 reads TGCGCCAGCAGCAGTGGATGGGGACAGGGAAGACACAATGAGCAGTTCTTC.

The chain carries TRBV7-2 and TRBJ2-1, with D perhaps TRBD2 (5 bases). Per the germline V gene, CDR1 is SGHTA and CDR2 is FQGNSA. V was shortened by 5 bases and J by 10 bases, with 15 bases between the two germline ends. The CDR3 contains 13 residues. In DNA, the CDR3 is TGTGCCAGCAGCCAAGAACTAGAAGGGGAGCAGTTCTTC. Amino acids: CASSQELEGEQFF.

CDR3 nucleotides: TGTGCCAGCAGTTTACAGGGGATCTATGAAAAACTGTTTTTT. Translation: CASSLQGIYEKLFF. The V call is TRBV28, the J call TRBJ1-4; perhaps TRBD1 as D (6 bases). CDR3 length equals 14 residues. Trimming left V 2 bases short and J 6 bases short, with 10 bases between. Germline V gene data show CDR1 as MDHEN and CDR2 as SYDVKM.

This chain links TRBV6-1 with TRBJ1-2; D ambiguous. In germline, CDR1 is MNHNS, CDR2 SASEGT. Trimming removed 5 bases from V and 6 bases from J, with 19 bases in between. The CDR3 contains 15 residues. The CDR3: CASSRYGLWLNGYTF. The CDR3 bases are TGTGCCAGCAGTCGATATGGTCTATGGTTGAATGGCTACACCTTC.